This TCR beta chain was obtained from a study of neoadjuvant anti-PD-1 for oral cavity cancer. Time point denoted: after neoadjuvant nivolumab, at surgical resection. The repertoire was sequenced with immunoSEQ multiplex PCR; TCRdb's copy has only in-frame clones and lacks some. The sample has about 12,000 clones; 70% to 75% are singletons. Germline V gives CDR1 SGHNT, CDR2 YENEEA. Trimming took off 5 bases at V and 11 bases at J, with 10 bases between the two ends. This CDR3 has 12 amino acids. This sequence originates from a person aged 35 to 85 with oral cavity squamous cell carcinoma. This sample comprised PBMCs, obtained after nivolumab (anti-PD-1) treatment. The rearrangement uses TRBV11-3 and TRBJ2-6; no firm D call. In nucleotides, the CDR3 is TGTGCCAGCAGCCCCGAAAGCGACGTCCTGACTTTC. Protein: CASSPESDVLTF.